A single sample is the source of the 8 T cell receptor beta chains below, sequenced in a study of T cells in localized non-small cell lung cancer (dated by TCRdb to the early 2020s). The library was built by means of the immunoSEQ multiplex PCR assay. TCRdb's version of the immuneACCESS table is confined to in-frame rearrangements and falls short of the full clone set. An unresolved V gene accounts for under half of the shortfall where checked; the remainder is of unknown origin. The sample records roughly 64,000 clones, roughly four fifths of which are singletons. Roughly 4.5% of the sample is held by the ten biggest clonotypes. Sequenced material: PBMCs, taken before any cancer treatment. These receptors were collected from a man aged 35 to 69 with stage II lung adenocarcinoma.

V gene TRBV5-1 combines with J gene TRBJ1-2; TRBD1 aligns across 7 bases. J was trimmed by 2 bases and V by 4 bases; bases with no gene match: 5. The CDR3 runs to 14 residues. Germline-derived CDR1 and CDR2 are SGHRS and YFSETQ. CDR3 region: CASSHNRGNYGYTF. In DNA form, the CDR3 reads TGCGCCAGCAGCCACAACAGGGGAAACTATGGCTACACCTTC.

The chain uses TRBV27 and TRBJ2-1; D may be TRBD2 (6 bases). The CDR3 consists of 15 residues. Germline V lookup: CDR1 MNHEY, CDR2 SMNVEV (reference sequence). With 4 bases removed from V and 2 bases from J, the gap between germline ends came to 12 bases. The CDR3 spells CASSSGQRAYNEQFF. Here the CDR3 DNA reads TGTGCCAGCAGTTCGGGTCAGCGGGCCTACAATGAGCAGTTCTTC.

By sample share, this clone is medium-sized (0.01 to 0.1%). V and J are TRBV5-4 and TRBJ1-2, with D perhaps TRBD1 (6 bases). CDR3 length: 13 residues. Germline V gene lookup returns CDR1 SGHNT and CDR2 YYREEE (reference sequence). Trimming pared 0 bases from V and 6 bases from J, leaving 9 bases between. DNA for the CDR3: TGTGCCAGCAGCTTGGCAGGGGTGGATGGCTACACCTTC. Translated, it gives CASSLAGVDGYTF.

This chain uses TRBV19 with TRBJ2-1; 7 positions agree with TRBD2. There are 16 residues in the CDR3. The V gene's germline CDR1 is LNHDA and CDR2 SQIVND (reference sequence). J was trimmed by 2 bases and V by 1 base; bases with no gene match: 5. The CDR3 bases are TGTGCCAGTAGTATAGCTAGCGGAGTCCCCTACAATGAGCAGTTCTTC. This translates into CASSIASGVPYNEQFF.

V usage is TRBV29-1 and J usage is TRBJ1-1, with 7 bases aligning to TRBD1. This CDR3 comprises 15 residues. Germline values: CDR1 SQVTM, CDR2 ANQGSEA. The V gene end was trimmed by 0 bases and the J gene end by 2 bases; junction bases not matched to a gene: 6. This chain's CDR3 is CSVEEGAGGNTEAFF. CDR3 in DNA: TGCAGCGTTGAAGAAGGGGCAGGGGGAAACACTGAAGCTTTCTTT.

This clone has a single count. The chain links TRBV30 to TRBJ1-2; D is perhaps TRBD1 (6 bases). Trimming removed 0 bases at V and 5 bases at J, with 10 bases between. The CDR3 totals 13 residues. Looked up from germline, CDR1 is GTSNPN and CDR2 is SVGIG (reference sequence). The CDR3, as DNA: TGTGCCTGGAGTGTAACAGGGTATTATGGCTACACCTTC. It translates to CAWSVTGYYGYTF.

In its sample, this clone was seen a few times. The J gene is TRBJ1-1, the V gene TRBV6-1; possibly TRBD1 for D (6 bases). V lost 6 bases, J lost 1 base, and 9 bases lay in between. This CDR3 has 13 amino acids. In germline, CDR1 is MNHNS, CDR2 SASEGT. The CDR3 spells CASSRTENTEAFF. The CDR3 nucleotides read TGTGCCAGCAGCAGGACAGAGAACACTGAAGCTTTCTTT.

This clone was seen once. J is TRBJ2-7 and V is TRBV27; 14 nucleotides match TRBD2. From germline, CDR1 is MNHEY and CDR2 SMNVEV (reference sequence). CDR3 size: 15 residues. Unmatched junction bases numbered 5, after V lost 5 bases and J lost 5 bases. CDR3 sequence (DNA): TGTGCCAGCAGTCAAGGGACTAGCGGGAGAAACGAGCAGTACTTC. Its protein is CASSQGTSGRNEQYF.